The next 5 T cell receptor beta chains were all read from a single sample in a study of T cells in women clearing cervical HPV infection. Using immunoSEQ multiplex PCR, the repertoire was profiled, and TCRdb retains in-frame clones only, with some absent. The sample data list 25,000 to 35,000 clones. The sample taken for sequencing was blood buffy coat. The receptors were sampled from a woman aged 18-69 years with a cervical HPV16 infection that either progressed to CIN3+ or cleared (not recorded which).

A note on this clone: The read ends 3 residues shy of where the CDR3 ends; the end is completed using the germline J gene. V usage is TRBV24-1 and J usage is TRBJ2-3; a possible D gene is TRBD2 (6 bases). Germline assignment: CDR1 KGHDR and CDR2 SFDVKD. The CDR3 has 13 amino acids. The CDR3 bases that were read are TGTGCCACCAGTGATTGGACCCGCGGGGCG. Its protein is CATSDWTRGA. The complete CDR3 protein is CATSDWTRGAQYF.

Comment on this clone: The read ends 3 residues early relative to the CDR3; the germline J gene fills the gap. V is TRBV10-3 and J is TRBJ1-1; TRBD1 might be the D (5 bases). The CDR3 consists of 13 residues. The germline V gene has CDR1 ENHRY and CDR2 SYGVKD. Between the trimmed V and J ends, which lost 7 bases and 5 bases, there was a span of 14 bases. The CDR3 is CAIMAREKTEAFF. CDR3 DNA (partial): TGTGCCATCATGGCCAGGGAGAAAACTGAA.

For this clone: Read data end 3 residues before the CDR3 end; the end is taken from the germline J gene. This chain links TRBV6-1 with TRBJ2-7; the D gene is possibly TRBD1 (6 bases). Trimming cost V 3 bases and J 5 bases, with 20 bases left between them. The CDR3 is 16 amino acids. CDR1 and CDR2 from the germline V gene are MNHNS and SASEGT. Partial CDR3 DNA: TGTGCCAGCAGTGAGAGGTTCAGGGGCCTCATCGACGAG. As protein: CASSERFRGLIDE. The full CDR3 sequence reads CASSERFRGLIDEQYF.

With respect to this clone: The CDR3 end is not reached by the read, which stops 3 residues before it; the germline J gene fills it in. V is TRBV11-3 and J is TRBJ2-3, with TRBD1 matching 8 bases. The ends lost 5 bases at V and 2 bases at J; junction bases unmatched: 6. This CDR3 contains 15 residues. From germline, CDR1 is SGHNT and CDR2 YENEEA. CDR3 DNA (partial): TGTGCCAGCAGCCCCGGGACAGGAGACACAGATACG. It yields the protein CASSPGTGDTDT. The full CDR3 sequence reads CASSPGTGDTDTQYF.

The CDR3 loop reads CSARDIREGDGYTF. CDR3 DNA (partial): TGCAGTGCTAGAGATATTAGGGAAGGGGATGGC. The genes are TRBV20-1 and TRBJ1-2; the D gene is possibly TRBD1 (5 bases). The read terminates 3 residues before the CDR3 end, so the remaining end is supplied by the germline J gene. Germline V gene lookup returns CDR1 DFQATT and CDR2 SNEGSKA (reference sequence). Trimming took 0 bases from V and 6 from J, leaving 14 bases between them. This CDR3 is 14 amino acids long.